One sample yielded the 9 T cell receptor beta chains listed below, sequenced in a study of OX40 agonist ivuxolimab in advanced cancers. Profiled with immunoSEQ multiplex PCR; TCRdb holds only in-frame clones, not every one. The table records approximately 62,000 clones, around 90% of them present only once. The sample here was CD4+ or CD8+ T cells sorted from blood, taken in a trial of the OX40 agonist ivuxolimab. The receptor source for this set is an adult with an advanced solid tumor such as melanoma, head and neck, liver or kidney cancer.

This chain joins TRBV11-1 and TRBJ2-1; 7 bases agree with TRBD1. V lost 3 bases to trimming and J lost 1 base; unmatched junction nucleotides: 3. The CDR3 consists of 15 residues. Germline CDR1 reads SGHAT; CDR2 reads FQDESV (reference sequence). CDR3 protein: CASSFDRVSYNEQFF. CDR3 nucleotide sequence: TGTGCCAGCAGCTTTGACAGGGTATCCTACAATGAGCAGTTCTTC.

This chain joins TRBV19 and TRBJ2-7; a possible D gene is TRBD2 (5 bases). The CDR3 has 18 residues. V was shortened by 3 bases and J by 6 bases, with 27 bases between the two germline ends. Germline loops: CDR1 LNHDA, CDR2 SQIVND (reference sequence). The CDR3 DNA follows: TGTGCCAGTAGTATCGCCGAATCGTCGGGGTCCCTAAGTTTCGAGCAGTACTTC. As protein: CASSIAESSGSLSFEQYF.

This clone has only one observation. The chain carries TRBV18 and TRBJ1-2; TRBD1 matches at 11 bases. The germline gives CDR1 KGHSH, CDR2 LQKENI. After removal of 2 bases from V and 4 bases from J, the junction contained 9 bases not matched to a gene. The CDR3 extends over 17 amino acids. The CDR3 DNA sequence: TGTGCCAGCTCACCATCGGGACAGGGGGTCCTATCCTATGGCTACACCTTC. This sequence encodes CASSPSGQGVLSYGYTF.

This clone was recorded once. This chain links TRBV5-4 with TRBJ1-6; D is perhaps TRBD1 (5 bases). This CDR3 is 15 amino acids long. CDR1 and CDR2 (germline): SGHNT, YYREEE (reference sequence). V lost 0 bases and J lost 2, with 6 bases in between. CDR3 sequence reads: CASSLDRPYNSPLHF. DNA of the CDR3: TGTGCCAGCAGCTTGGACAGGCCCTATAATTCACCCCTCCACTTT.

This chain connects TRBV11-3 to TRBJ2-3; no reliable D call. CDR1 SGHNT and CDR2 YENEEA come from the germline V gene. This CDR3 region has 12 residues. With 4 bases removed from V and 4 bases from J, the gap between germline ends came to 6 bases. CDR3 DNA: TGTGCCAGCAGCTGGGGATCAGATACGCAGTATTTT. It codes for CASSWGSDTQYF.

The chain employs TRBV6-5 and TRBJ2-7; D is possibly TRBD1 (6 bases). Trimming cost V 0 bases and J 1 base, with 10 bases left between them. Germline lookup yields CDR1 MNHEY and CDR2 SVGAGI. This CDR3 is built from 15 residues. CDR3 nucleotides: TGTGCCAGCAGTTACTCAGGACAGTTGTCCTACGAGCAGTACTTC. Translating it yields CASSYSGQLSYEQYF.

The rearrangement joins TRBV7-8 to TRBJ1-1; the D gene is possibly TRBD1 (5 bases). V was trimmed by 5 bases and J by 2 bases, leaving 9 bases between them. The CDR3 is 13 residues long. CDR1 SGHVS and CDR2 FQNEAQ come from the germline V gene. This CDR3 reads CASSQGVNTEAFF. The CDR3 DNA is TGTGCCAGCAGCCAAGGGGTTAACACTGAAGCTTTCTTT.

In this sample, this clone turned up once. This chain links TRBV12-5 with TRBJ2-2; no reliable D call. Trimming removed 5 bases from V and 1 base from J, with 8 bases in between. The CDR3 covers 14 residues. Germline V gene sequence: CDR1 LGHNT, CDR2 FRNRAP. The CDR3 DNA follows: TGTGCTAGTGGTCTTCGCGGGAACACCGGGGAGCTGTTTTTT. Translation gives CASGLRGNTGELFF. Based on the CDR3 plus reference TRBV12-5 and TRBJ2-2, the full variable domain is DARVTQTPRHKVTEMGQEVTMRCQPILGHNTVFWYRQTMMQGLELLAYFRNRAPLDDSGMPKDRFSAEMPDATLATLKIQPSEPRDSAVYFCASGLRGNTGELFFGEGSRLTVL.

V usage is TRBV19 and J usage is TRBJ2-2; 8 bases map to TRBD2. The ends lost 5 bases at V and 1 base at J; junction bases unmatched: 6. The CDR3 contains 16 residues. The germline V gene encodes CDR1 LNHDA and CDR2 SQIVND (reference sequence). The CDR3 DNA sequence: TGTGCCAGTAGTTCCAGCGGGAGCTTGAACACCGGGGAGCTGTTTTTT. It specifies CASSSSGSLNTGELFF.